Listed below are T cell receptor beta chains from one sample, sequenced in a study of long-term antiretroviral therapy in people with HIV. Data came from immunoSEQ multiplex PCR; TCRdb stores just in-frame clones and leaves some out. The sample has around 9,200 clones, about three quarters seen once. The sequences come from unsorted PBMCs, collected 0.6 years before starting antiretroviral therapy. The receptors were sampled from a man aged 40-49 years with HIV. Each CDR3 is given with its conserved first and last residue. D genes are given only for firm matches. The size field is filled for only some rows; it gives once, few, many or a size class.

v_gene,j_gene,abundance,d_gene,len,CDR3nt,CDR3aa
TRBV5-5,TRBJ1-4,NA,NA,14,TGTGCCAGCAGCTGGGCGGGACCTAATGAAAAACTGTTTTTT,CASSWAGPNEKLFF
TRBV29-1,TRBJ2-1,NA,TRBD1,14,TGCAGCGTTATGAGGGACAGGGGATCCAATGAGCAGTTCTTC,CSVMRDRGSNEQFF
TRBV5-4,TRBJ2-7,NA,TRBD1,14,TGTGCCAGCAGCCCCTCCGACAGGGCCCACGAGCAGTACTTC,CASSPSDRAHEQYF
TRBV18,TRBJ2-1,NA,NA,14,TGTGCCAGCTCGGATAGGACAGCCTACAATGAGCAGTTCTTC,CASSDRTAYNEQFF
TRBV6-6,TRBJ2-7,NA,NA,11,TGTGCCAGCCTACGGGGCGGGACACAGTACTTC,CASLRGGTQYF
TRBV18,TRBJ1-2,NA,NA,13,TGTGCCAGCTCACCTCGAGACAGCTATGGCTACACCTTC,CASSPRDSYGYTF
TRBV5-4,TRBJ1-1,NA,NA,14,TGTGCCAGCAGCTTGTCAGCAGTGAACACTGAAGCTTTCTTT,CASSLSAVNTEAFF
TRBV6-1,TRBJ1-2,NA,NA,11,TGTGCCAGCAGTGAATGGAGAGGCTACACCTTC,CASSEWRGYTF
TRBV5-4,TRBJ2-7,NA,NA,15,TGTGCCAGCAGCACGGACAAATCAAGCTCCTACGAGCAGTACTTC,CASSTDKSSSYEQYF
TRBV10-1,TRBJ1-4,NA,TRBD1,13,TGCGCCAGCAGTGAGTCGAACAGGGGTAAACTGTTTTTT,CASSESNRGKLFF
TRBV7-9,TRBJ1-2,NA,NA,12,TGTGCCAGCAGCTTAGGGGAATATGGCTACACCTTC,CASSLGEYGYTF
TRBV29-1,TRBJ1-2,NA,NA,14,TGCAGCGTCCCCCGGGGAGTGAGTACGGGCGGCTACACCTTC,CSVPRGVSTGGYTF
TRBV19,TRBJ1-4,NA,TRBD1,16,TGTGCCAGTAGTATCCCCGGACAGGGGCTAAATGAAAAACTGTTTTTT,CASSIPGQGLNEKLFF
TRBV30,TRBJ2-3,NA,TRBD2,15,TGTGCCTGGAGTGTACAAGCGGGGGGACCAGATACGCAGTATTTT,CAWSVQAGGPDTQYF
TRBV7-2,TRBJ2-3,NA,NA,15,TGTGCCAGCAGCTTAGGAGCAGGGCCGGGGAATACGCAGTATTTT,CASSLGAGPGNTQYF
TRBV27,TRBJ1-5,NA,NA,15,TGTGCCAGCAGTTTCACACCGATCATCAATCAGCCCCAGCATTTT,CASSFTPIINQPQHF
TRBV5-6,TRBJ2-5,few,NA,15,TGTGCCAGCAGCTTGGGGGGGGGCAATCAGGAGACCCAGTACTTC,CASSLGGGNQETQYF
TRBV7-8,TRBJ2-3,NA,NA,16,TGTGCCAGCAGCTTGGTCGGACAAGTCCCCACAGATACGCAGTATTTT,CASSLVGQVPTDTQYF
TRBV7-8,TRBJ2-5,NA,TRBD1,15,TGTGCCAGCAGCCTCCGGGACAGGGGTCGGGAGACCCAGTACTTC,CASSLRDRGRETQYF
TRBV4-2,TRBJ2-3,medium-sized,TRBD2,17,TGTGCCAGCAGCCAAGAGGCCGGCGGGGGGCAGGGAGATACGCAGTATTTT,CASSQEAGGGQGDTQYF
TRBV5-1,TRBJ1-2,NA,TRBD1,18,TGCGCCAGCAGCTCCCTGCCGGGACAGGGGGCTGCTGGCTATGGCTACACCTTC,CASSSLPGQGAAGYGYTF
TRBV30,TRBJ2-1,NA,TRBD2,13,TGTGCCTGGAGCGGACTAGCGTACAATGAGCAGTTCTTC,CAWSGLAYNEQFF
TRBV29-1,TRBJ2-6,NA,NA,14,TGCAGCGTTTGGGACCGCTCTGGGGCCAACGTCCTGACTTTC,CSVWDRSGANVLTF
TRBV5-1,TRBJ1-4,NA,NA,16,TGCGCCAGCAGCTTGGGGGGCATGTTCACTAATGAAAAACTGTTTTTT,CASSLGGMFTNEKLFF
TRBV6-5,TRBJ1-6,medium-sized,NA,15,TGTGCCAGCAGTTCAGGACCGACCCGGAATTCACCCCTCCACTTT,CASSSGPTRNSPLHF
TRBV18,TRBJ1-4,NA,NA,16,TGTGCCAGCTCACCCCGGATGGGAGCAACTAATGAAAAACTGTTTTTT,CASSPRMGATNEKLFF
TRBV5-6,TRBJ1-2,NA,NA,14,TGTGCCAGCAGCCCGGACAGCGAAAACTATGGCTACACCTTC,CASSPDSENYGYTF
TRBV5-1,TRBJ2-5,large,TRBD2,15,TGCGCCTCATCGGTAGCGGGGGGGAAGCAAGAGACCCAGTACTTC,CASSVAGGKQETQYF
TRBV5-1,TRBJ1-2,NA,NA,15,TGCGCCAGCAGCTTGGGGCCGGAAAGTGGAGATGGCTACACCTTC,CASSLGPESGDGYTF
TRBV5-1,TRBJ1-3,NA,NA,15,TGCGCCAGCAGCTTGGGACTGCCCTCTGGAAACACCATATATTTT,CASSLGLPSGNTIYF
TRBV19,TRBJ2-3,NA,NA,14,TGTGCCAGTAGTCCCAGGGAGGAGACAGATACGCAGTATTTT,CASSPREETDTQYF
TRBV5-1,TRBJ2-7,NA,TRBD1,15,TGCGCCAGCAGCAGGGGGACAGGGGACTCCTACGAGCAGTACTTC,CASSRGTGDSYEQYF
TRBV12-5,TRBJ2-1,NA,NA,15,TGTGCTAGTGGTTTGGCCCTGCCATCTTCCAATGAGCAGTTCTTC,CASGLALPSSNEQFF
TRBV2,TRBJ1-4,once,NA,13,TGTGCCAGTAAAAGTTCTCCTAATGAAAAACTGTTTTTT,CASKSSPNEKLFF
TRBV5-5,TRBJ1-1,NA,NA,14,TGTGCCAGCAGCTTGGGCGGGGCAAACACTGAAGCTTTCTTT,CASSLGGANTEAFF
TRBV19,TRBJ2-7,NA,TRBD1,15,TGTGCCAGTAGTGCCCACAGGGGATTCTCCTACGAGCAGTACTTC,CASSAHRGFSYEQYF
TRBV27,TRBJ1-1,NA,NA,14,TGTGCCAGCAGTTTATCAAGGGATACCACTGAAGCTTTCTTT,CASSLSRDTTEAFF
TRBV5-1,TRBJ1-5,NA,NA,15,TGCGCCAGCAGCTTGGACGCAAATAGCAATCAGCCCCAGCATTTT,CASSLDANSNQPQHF
TRBV2,TRBJ1-2,once,NA,12,TGTGCCAGCTCTGACAGTAACTATGGCTACACCTTC,CASSDSNYGYTF
TRBV29-1,TRBJ2-4,NA,TRBD2,16,TGCAGCGTTGAATTTTTGGCTAGCGGGGTTGGAAACATTCAGTACTTC,CSVEFLASGVGNIQYF
TRBV6-1,TRBJ2-2,NA,TRBD1,14,TGTGCCAGCACAGGACAGGGTTTGACCGGGGAGCTGTTTTTT,CASTGQGLTGELFF
TRBV19,TRBJ2-2,once,TRBD2,17,TGTGCCAGTACCTCCCAGCTCCTGGGGGGAGGGGCCGGGGAGCTGTTTTTT,CASTSQLLGGGAGELFF
TRBV9,TRBJ1-4,NA,NA,14,TGTGCCAGCTCCCGGAAGGGGGGAAGTGAAAAACTGTTTTTT,CASSRKGGSEKLFF
TRBV30,TRBJ2-2,NA,NA,15,TGTGCCTGGGAAGGGGAGGCTTCGTCCACCGGGGAGCTGTTTTTT,CAWEGEASSTGELFF
TRBV5-1,TRBJ1-4,NA,NA,14,TGCGCCAGCAGCTTGGGCAGGACTAATGAAAAACTGTTTTTT,CASSLGRTNEKLFF
TRBV11-2,TRBJ1-5,NA,NA,19,TGTGCCAGCAGCTTAGATCAATGCAGGGCGTATAATAGCAATCAGCCCCAGCATTTT,CASSLDQCRAYNSNQPQHF
TRBV7-8,TRBJ2-7,once,NA,14,TGTGCCAGCAGCCCCCGGACGGGTACCTACGAGCAGTACTTC,CASSPRTGTYEQYF
TRBV11-2,TRBJ2-6,NA,NA,16,TGTGCCAGCAGCTTAGCTGGGGGGGCGGGGGCCAACGTCCTGACTTTC,CASSLAGGAGANVLTF
TRBV11-2,TRBJ1-6,few,NA,16,TGTGCCAGCAGCTCCAGCCAGAGCTCCTATAATTCACCCCTCCACTTT,CASSSSQSSYNSPLHF
TRBV19,TRBJ1-2,NA,NA,13,TGTGCCAGTAGTATAGGAGGGATCAATGGCTACACCTTC,CASSIGGINGYTF